The rows below give T cell receptor beta chains drawn from one sample of a study of blood T cell repertoires in COVID-19. This table comes from immunoSEQ multiplex PCR, and its TCRdb copy is limited to in-frame clones, with some not included. The sample records roughly 250,000 clones, approximately 88% being singletons. What was sequenced was PBMCs or T cells enriched from blood (not recorded which). Every receptor here comes from a woman aged 40 to 50 who had been exposed to COVID-19. Both conserved end residues are part of each CDR3. D genes are given only for firm matches. Size is stated for part of the rows, as once, few or many counts, or as a class when the clone is expanded.

j_gene,abundance,v_gene,d_gene,CDR3nt,CDR3aa
TRBJ2-4,NA,TRBV27,TRBD2,TGTGCCAGCAGTTCCCGAGCGGGGGGGATAGCCAAAAACATTCAGTACTTC,CASSSRAGGIAKNIQYF
TRBJ1-2,NA,TRBV18,TRBD1,TGTGCCAGCTCACCCCGAGACAGGGTTTCTGTCTTC,CASSPRDRVSVF
TRBJ2-4,NA,TRBV6-1,TRBD2,TGTGCCAGCAGTGAAGAAATCGGCGGGGGGGAAAACATTCAGTACTTC,CASSEEIGGGENIQYF
TRBJ1-2,NA,TRBV7-9,NA,TGTGCCAGCAGCTCAGATACCACTAACTATGGCTACACCTTC,CASSSDTTNYGYTF
TRBJ2-1,NA,TRBV9,TRBD2,TGTGCCAGCAGCGCCTCCCCTTTGGCGGGGGGATCCTACAATGAGCAGTTCTTC,CASSASPLAGGSYNEQFF
TRBJ2-1,NA,TRBV6-2/TRBV6-3,TRBD2,TGTGCCAGCAGTTACTCGACTAGCGGCCCTTCCTATGAGCAGTTCTTC,CASSYSTSGPSYEQFF
TRBJ1-2,NA,TRBV12-3/TRBV12-4,TRBD1,TGTGCCAGCAGCATCCGGACAGGAGCATCCTTC,CASSIRTGASF
TRBJ1-2,NA,TRBV28,TRBD1,TGTGCCAGCAGTTTAGCCCGGACAGGGGGCATAGATGGCTACACCTTC,CASSLARTGGIDGYTF
TRBJ1-1,NA,TRBV14,NA,TGTGCCAGCAGCCCCCAGGGCGCTGAAGCTTTCTTT,CASSPQGAEAFF
TRBJ2-1,once,TRBV7-2,NA,TGTGCCAGCAGCTCACAGGGAAATGAGCAGTTCTTC,CASSSQGNEQFF
TRBJ1-2,NA,TRBV4-3,TRBD1,TGCGCCAGCAGCCAAGAGGAAACAGGGGTATATGGCTACACCTTC,CASSQEETGVYGYTF
TRBJ1-2,NA,TRBV6-5,TRBD1,TGTGCCAGCAGGTTTGATCCGGGACAGGGCCCCTCCACCTTC,CASRFDPGQGPSTF
TRBJ2-1,NA,TRBV7-8,TRBD2,TGTGCCAGCAGCTTAGGTAGCGGGGGGCTCGATGAGCAGTTCTTC,CASSLGSGGLDEQFF
TRBJ2-5,NA,TRBV6-2/TRBV6-3,NA,TGTGCCAGCAGTGGGGCTTCCTTTGAGGAGACCCAGTACTTC,CASSGASFEETQYF
TRBJ2-1,NA,TRBV28,TRBD2,TGTGCCAGCAGTACGGTGGGGACTAGTTACAATGAGCAGTTCTTC,CASSTVGTSYNEQFF
TRBJ2-1,NA,TRBV30,NA,TGTGCCTGGAGTGAAGGAGGTTACAATGAGCAGTTCTTC,CAWSEGGYNEQFF
TRBJ2-3,NA,TRBV4-3,NA,TGCGCCAGCAGCCAAGCCCTAGCACCGACAGATACGCAGTATTTT,CASSQALAPTDTQYF
TRBJ1-4,NA,TRBV3-1/TRBV3-2,TRBD1,TGTGCCAGCAGCCACCCGGACAGGTCTGAAAAACTGTTTTTT,CASSHPDRSEKLFF
TRBJ2-3,NA,TRBV27,NA,TGTGCCAGCAGTTTAATTGCGGGTAGCACAGATACGCAGTATTTT,CASSLIAGSTDTQYF
TRBJ2-1,once,TRBV7-2,NA,TGTGCCACCAATCGGGGGTTGGGCAATGAGCAGTTCTTC,CATNRGLGNEQFF
TRBJ1-2,NA,TRBV7-2,NA,TGTGCCAGCAGCTTACAGGGGTCGGACGGCTACACCTTC,CASSLQGSDGYTF
TRBJ1-1,NA,TRBV4-3,NA,TGCGCCAGCAGCCAAGAAAGAGGGATTGAAGCTTTCTTT,CASSQERGIEAFF
TRBJ1-2,NA,TRBV10-3,NA,TGTGCCATCAGCCCCGACAGCCGTCTCGGCTACACCTTC,CAISPDSRLGYTF
TRBJ2-1,NA,TRBV13,TRBD2,TGTGCCAGCAGCTTAGGTGGGGCTAGCGGTCTCTACAATGAGCAGTTCTTC,CASSLGGASGLYNEQFF
TRBJ1-4,NA,TRBV15,TRBD1,TGTGCCACCAGCACGCCGGGACAGCTATCAACTAATGAAAAACTGTTTTTT,CATSTPGQLSTNEKLFF
TRBJ1-2,NA,TRBV3-1/TRBV3-2,NA,TGTGCCAGCAGCCAAGGACTAGTGGGGGTTTTCGGCTACACCTTC,CASSQGLVGVFGYTF
TRBJ1-1,NA,TRBV7-9,TRBD1,TGTGCCAGCAGCCCAGACAGGGAATGGATGAACACTGAAGCTTTCTTT,CASSPDREWMNTEAFF
TRBJ1-2,NA,TRBV19,TRBD1,TGTGCCAGTAGTATCAGGGGGAGGTATGGCTACACCTTC,CASSIRGRYGYTF
TRBJ1-2,NA,TRBV15,NA,TGTGCCACCAGCAGAGAGAGAGCTTCTAACTATGGCTACACCTTC,CATSRERASNYGYTF
TRBJ2-3,NA,TRBV7-2,NA,TGTGCCACCCAAAAGGACTTCCCAGCCCATCCGCAGTATTTT,CATQKDFPAHPQYF
TRBJ2-2,NA,TRBV2,NA,TGTGCCAGCAGTGCCGACAGAGGCCGCGGGGAGCTGTTTTTT,CASSADRGRGELFF
TRBJ1-4,NA,TRBV6-5,NA,TGTGCCAGCAGGCTCTCAGGTGGTGAAAAACTGTTTTTT,CASRLSGGEKLFF
TRBJ2-3,NA,TRBV18,TRBD2,TGTGCCAGCTCAAACGAGGCTAGCGGGGGAGCTGCCCCAGATACGCAGTATTTT,CASSNEASGGAAPDTQYF
TRBJ2-3,NA,TRBV30,NA,TGTGCCTGGAGTGTACTCGAACAGACGCAGTATTTT,CAWSVLEQTQYF
TRBJ1-1,NA,TRBV5-1,NA,TGCGCCAGCAGCGAGGGGGGGTCTTTGAACACTGAAGCTTTCTTT,CASSEGGSLNTEAFF
TRBJ2-1,NA,TRBV4-3,TRBD1,TGCGCCAGCAGCCAAGCCGACAGGGACGGGTATGAGCAGTTCTTC,CASSQADRDGYEQFF
TRBJ2-1,NA,TRBV7-2,TRBD2,TGTGCCAGCAGCTTAGGGAGCGGGGGATGGTCCTACAATGAGCAGTTCTTC,CASSLGSGGWSYNEQFF
TRBJ2-7,NA,TRBV7-9,NA,TGTGCCAGCAGCTTATACAGGGACCGCTACGAGCAGTACTTC,CASSLYRDRYEQYF
TRBJ1-4,NA,TRBV28,NA,TGTGCCAGCAGTTTAAGCTGGACAGCAGAAAATGAAAAACTGTTTTTT,CASSLSWTAENEKLFF
TRBJ1-2,NA,TRBV6-2/TRBV6-3,NA,TGTGCCAGCAGTTACCGCGGGACCGATTATGGCTACACCTTC,CASSYRGTDYGYTF
TRBJ1-3,NA,TRBV3-1/TRBV3-2,NA,TGTGCCAGCAGCCAAGGAGGTGTGACCATATATTTT,CASSQGGVTIYF
TRBJ1-5,NA,TRBV7-3,NA,TGTGCCAGCAGCTTAATCGTCGGTCAGCCCCAGCATTTT,CASSLIVGQPQHF
TRBJ2-3,NA,TRBV5-1,TRBD2,TGCGCCAGCAGCTTGGAGTTTGGCGGGGGGGCCCCAGATACGCAGTATTTT,CASSLEFGGGAPDTQYF
TRBJ1-1,NA,TRBV2,TRBD1,TGTGCCAGCAGCCTTTACAGGGGAGCTTTCTTT,CASSLYRGAFF
TRBJ2-7,NA,TRBV4-3,TRBD2,TGCGCCAGCAGCCACCTCGAGGGGGGGACTAGTAACGAGCAGTACTTC,CASSHLEGGTSNEQYF
TRBJ2-2,NA,TRBV10-3,TRBD1,TGTGCCATCAGCCAGGGGGCGGCGGTCACCGGGGAGCTGTTTTTT,CAISQGAAVTGELFF